A single sample is the source of the 11 T cell receptor beta chains below, sequenced in a study of T-cell memory formation after mild COVID-19. TCRdb itself ran the 5' RACE reads through MiXCR, one entry per CDR3 protein. The sample yields about 610,000 distinct CDR3 sequences, roughly 17% seen once. Sequencing input: PBMCs or a T cell subset sorted from them (not recorded which). The origin of the receptors is an adult woman who had mild COVID-19 (a few samples of this study predate the infection). Cell type and time point are not known.

This clonotype turned up a few times. The J gene is TRBJ1-1, the V gene TRBV25-1; D remains ambiguous. Germline V CDR1 and CDR2: MGHDK, SYGVNS. Trimming took off 8 bases at V and 0 bases at J, with 4 bases between the two ends. CDR3 length: 11 residues. The chain's CDR3 is CASFMNTEAFF. The DNA for the CDR3 is TGTGCCAGCTTCATGAACACTGAAGCTTTCTTT.

V and J are TRBV3-1 and TRBJ1-3; perhaps TRBD1 as D (5 bases). Trimming pared 0 bases from V and 0 bases from J, leaving 15 bases between. CDR3 size: 18 residues. Germline values: CDR1 LGHDT, CDR2 YNNKEL (reference sequence). The CDR3 region has the DNA TGTGCCAGCAGCCAAGATCGCGACAGTTTGAGCTCTGGAAACACCATATATTTT. Its protein is CASSQDRDSLSSGNTIYF.

The gene calls are TRBV6-5 and TRBJ2-2, with D tentatively TRBD1 (6 bases). The CDR3 contains 14 residues. The germline V gene has CDR1 MNHEY and CDR2 SVGAGI. The germline V and J ends were trimmed by 5 bases and 2 bases, with 9 bases remaining between them. The DNA of the CDR3 is TGTGCCAGCAGTGACAGGATCAACACCGGGGAGCTGTTTTTT. Encoded protein: CASSDRINTGELFF.

This clonotype was seen more than once but under ten times. This sequence joins TRBV30 and TRBJ2-7; a weak D match, TRBD2 (5 bases). Per the germline V gene, CDR1 is GTSNPN and CDR2 is SVGIG (reference sequence). The CDR3 covers 17 residues. Trimming left V 0 bases short and J 4 bases short, with 22 bases between. CDR3 sequence: CAWSVLGVLSQPYEQYF. The CDR3 DNA sequence: TGTGCCTGGAGTGTACTCGGGGTACTGTCACAGCCTTACGAGCAGTACTTC.

The J gene is TRBJ2-7, the V gene TRBV27; D is undetermined. CDR1 and CDR2 from the germline V gene are MNHEY and SMNVEV (reference sequence). V lost 3 bases and J 4 bases, leaving 13 bases between the germline ends. CDR3 size: 14 residues. The chain's CDR3 is CASSLIGLGYEQYF. The CDR3 nucleotides read TGTGCCAGCAGTTTGATAGGGTTAGGGTACGAGCAGTACTTC.

The chain employs TRBV28 and TRBJ2-2; D could derive from TRBD1 or TRBD2 (5 bases each). Germline CDR1 reads MDHEN; CDR2 reads SYDVKM. The CDR3 has 17 amino acids. Between the trimmed V and J ends, which lost 0 bases and 0 bases, there was a span of 11 bases. The CDR3 protein is CASSLWGRVPNTGELFF. The CDR3 region has the DNA TGTGCCAGCAGTTTATGGGGGCGGGTCCCGAACACCGGGGAGCTGTTTTTT.

This rearrangement joins TRBV6-5 to TRBJ1-1; maybe TRBD1 (6 bases). Germline V lookup: CDR1 MNHEY, CDR2 SVGAGI. Trimming pared 5 bases from V and 4 bases from J, leaving 14 bases between. CDR3 size: 14 residues. Here the CDR3 reads CASSAYRESTEAFF. CDR3 coding DNA: TGTGCCAGCAGTGCCTACAGGGAATCCACTGAAGCTTTCTTT.

This clonotype was recorded a few times. The chain uses TRBV28 and TRBJ1-5; 8 bases are shared with TRBD1. V trimming: 5 bases; J trimming: 6 bases; junction bases outside the gene matches: 12. The CDR3 covers 16 residues. From germline, CDR1 is MDHEN and CDR2 SYDVKM. The CDR3 region is CASSLLDRVLTQPQHF. The CDR3 DNA reads as TGTGCCAGCAGTCTCCTGGACAGGGTGCTAACTCAGCCCCAGCATTTT.

This clonotype has a handful of counts. V gene TRBV5-5 combines with J gene TRBJ1-4, with D perhaps matching TRBD1 (5 bases). Trimming shortened V by 3 bases and J by 5 bases, and 20 bases separated the two germline ends. The germline V gene encodes CDR1 SGHKS and CDR2 YYEKEE (reference sequence). The CDR3 extends over 17 amino acids. DNA of the CDR3: TGTGCCAGCAGCTCCCCGGGCCGCGGGACGTGGAATGAAAAACTGTTTTTT. Translation: CASSSPGRGTWNEKLFF.

In its sample, this clonotype was seen a few times. This sequence joins TRBV24-1 and TRBJ1-1; a possible D gene is TRBD1 (6 bases). Germline values: CDR1 KGHDR, CDR2 SFDVKD. The V end lost 4 bases, the J end lost 3 bases, and 14 bases lay between the germline ends. CDR3 length: 15 amino acids. CDR3 in DNA: TGTGCCACCAGTGACGGAGGGGGGTTGGACACTGAAGCTTTCTTT. It translates to CATSDGGGLDTEAFF.

The sample holds a few counts of this clonotype. The V gene is TRBV4-3, the J gene TRBJ2-7; 10 bases fit TRBD1. Per germline, CDR1 LGHNA and CDR2 YSLEER. The CDR3 sequence is 15 residues long. V was clipped by 4 bases and J by 4 bases; unmatched bases: 7. CDR3 in amino acids: CASSPKTGGRYEQYF. CDR3 coding DNA: TGCGCCAGCAGCCCCAAGACAGGGGGCAGGTACGAGCAGTACTTC.